This TCR beta chain is drawn from a study of T cell responses to AZD1222 COVID-19 vaccine. Measured with immunoSEQ multiplex PCR; TCRdb has only the in-frame clones, and not every one. The table records more than 75,000 clones, approximately 87% of them present only once. This clone was seen a single time. What it binds is unknown. Overall study results and limits: Researchers took repertoire samples only after the peak T cell response had come. Spike-specific TCR depth and breadth grew after two AZD1222 doses. A mostly white British donor set with more females was recruited, and clonal diversity was possibly underestimated.

The sequencing here drew on peripheral blood, taken on day 0 of AZD1222 vaccination. This sequence was found in an adult in good health.

The CDR3 is CASSPSMPEAFF. CDR3 nucleotides: TGTGCCAGCAGTCCTTCGATGCCTGAAGCTTTCTTT. The V gene is TRBV12-3 or TRBV12-4, the J gene TRBJ1-1, with unresolved D. The CDR3 is 12 amino acids. V shed 5 bases and J shed 6 bases, with 10 bases lying between them.